The T cell receptor (beta chain) described here comes from a study of Ad26.COV2.S vaccination and SARS-CoV-2 variants. Regarding the study as a whole: The breadth of spike-specific CD8+ and CD4+ T cell responses after vaccination was reportedly substantial. Analytic work on TCR breadth and depth might have understated the full extent of total T cell responses.

Per germline, CDR1 SEHNR and CDR2 FQNEAQ (reference sequence). This CDR3 has 15 amino acids. Trimming left V 5 bases short and J 3 bases short, with 17 bases between. Clones were sequenced by immunoSEQ multiplex PCR, and TCRdb holds only the in-frame ones, with some missing. Of approximately 400,000 clones in the sample, roughly 81% were seen once. For this clone: What it binds is not known.

Stated treatment: 19 received Ad26.COV2.S at low or high dose, single or two shots; about 5 received placebo; per-sample allocation not given. Samples were taken on day 63 after the first vaccine or placebo injection. As its vector, the vaccine had Ad26, which expressed Wuhan-strain SARS-CoV-2 spike. This receptor was identified in a person between 18 and 60 years old who received the Ad26.COV2.S COVID-19 vaccine or a placebo. V usage is TRBV7-9 and J usage is TRBJ2-7; D is possibly TRBD1 or TRBD2 (5 bases each). The sequenced sample was peripheral blood, obtained in a trial of Ad26.COV2.S vaccine versus placebo. The CDR3, as DNA: TGTGCCAGCAGCCGGGTCCGGGACCCTAACTACGAGCAGTACTTC. It codes for CASSRVRDPNYEQYF.